This T cell receptor beta chain emerged from a study of control samples from healthy donors and cancer patients. CDR3 size: 14 residues. The germline CDR1 and CDR2 sequences are MNHEY and SMNVEV (reference sequence). Trimming stripped 8 bases from V and 6 bases from J, with 17 bases between. This clone was detected a few times. Assay: immunoSEQ multiplex PCR; the TCRdb copy retains only in-frame clones and omits some. The table lists under 70,000 clones, 90% of them singletons, with around 1.2% in the top ten. The V and J genes are TRBV27 and TRBJ2-1; D is unclear. Sequencing was carried out using PBMCs. The TCR comes from a woman aged 45 to 65 with colorectal cancer. In nucleotides, the CDR3 is TGTGCCAGCGGGTTTGAGACTGCATTCAATGAGCAGTTCTTC. Protein sequence: CASGFETAFNEQFF.